This record looks at one T cell receptor beta chain sequence and its context. This sample is part of a study of blood T cell repertoires in COVID-19. Across the study: Researchers got acute and convalescent COVID-19 samples from the United States, Italy and Spain.

Germline-derived CDR1 and CDR2 are WNHNN and SYGVQD (reference sequence). V gave up 6 bases and J gave up 1 base; unmatched junction bases: 4. CDR3 length: 14 residues. In the authors' workflow: Nucleated cell number was recorded as an estimate derived from reference gene primer amplification. This table comes from immunoSEQ multiplex PCR, and its TCRdb copy is limited to in-frame clones, with some not included. The D gene and trimming were derived from the DNA, and the V and J assignments and clone size from that table. The sample yields hundreds of thousands of clones, 90% seen once. Researchers sorted participants into cohorts using their self-reported clinical history. Recovered Cohort 3 donors showed two negative PCRs, clearance, or symptom resolution.

The chain recombines TRBV10-1 with TRBJ1-1, with 8 bases lining up with TRBD1. The TCR originated in a man in his fifties or sixties who had recovered from COVID-19. The sequencing input was PBMCs or T cells enriched from blood (not recorded which). The CDR3 coding sequence is TGCGCCAGCAGCCCGGGACAGGAGAACACTGAAGCTTTCTTT. It yields the protein CASSPGQENTEAFF.